This TCR beta chain was profiled in a study of identical twins. CDR3 length equals 17 residues. V gave up 0 bases and J gave up 4 bases, with 18 bases separating them. In germline, CDR1 is SNHLY, CDR2 FYNNEI. One entry per CDR3 protein, called by TCRdb with MiXCR from the 5' RACE reads. The sample contains about 530,000 distinct CDR3 sequences, 13% to 15% of which appear only once. This clonotype showed up just a few times. The data also belong to a second study, concerning yellow fever vaccine responses in identical twins.

The sample taken for sequencing was CD4+ T cells sorted from blood. The chain recombines TRBV2 with TRBJ1-2, with a tentative D call TRBD1 (5 bases). This receptor was identified in a woman aged 18-29 years in good health. The CDR3 bases are TGTGCCAGCAGTGAAGCGCAATACAGGATCTATAGCTATGGCTACACCTTC. Translation: CASSEAQYRIYSYGYTF. Variable domain in full (rest from reference TRBV2 and TRBJ1-2): EPEVTQTPSHQVTQMGQEVILRCVPISNHLYFYWYRQILGQKVEFLVSFYNNEISEKSEIFDDQFSVERPDGSNFTLKIRSTKLEDSAMYFCASSEAQYRIYSYGYTFGSGTRLTVV.